The 24 T cell receptor beta chains listed next were all sequenced from one sample in a study of blood T cell repertoires in COVID-19. Method: immunoSEQ multiplex PCR; TCRdb's copy keeps in-frame clones and lacks some. The repertoire holds more than 80,000 clones, with approximately 70% as singletons. Sequenced input: peripheral blood. The receptors derive from a woman aged 60-75 years in a cohort sampled during active or convalescent COVID-19.

The chain uses TRBV3-1 (or the pseudogene TRBV3-2) and TRBJ2-1; D gene uncertain. Germline CDR1 reads LGHDT; CDR2 reads YNNKEL (reference sequence). V was clipped by 0 bases and J by 8 bases, with 14 bases between them. CDR3 length: 15 residues. This CDR3 is CASSQEAGGYDEQFF. CDR3 DNA: TGTGCCAGCAGCCAAGAGGCAGGTGGGTATGATGAGCAGTTCTTC.

This clone was picked up one time. CDR3 nucleotides: TGTGCCAGCAGTGAAAGGACAGGGAATTCGTGGCTCGTTTCACCCCTCCACTTT. It codes for CASSERTGNSWLVSPLHF. V usage is TRBV2 and J usage is TRBJ1-6, with 8 nucleotides matching TRBD1. The CDR3 is 18 amino acids. The trim removed 2 bases at V and 9 bases at J, leaving 15 bases unmatched. The germline gives CDR1 SNHLY, CDR2 FYNNEI.

V gene TRBV6-5 combines with J gene TRBJ2-5; TRBD1 agrees at 7 bases. The germline gives CDR1 MNHEY, CDR2 SVGAGI. Trimming removed 5 bases from V and 7 bases from J; junction bases left unmatched: 7. This CDR3 contains 13 residues. In DNA, the CDR3 is TGTGCCAGCAGTCGGGACAGCCTAGGGACCCAGTACTTC. Amino acids: CASSRDSLGTQYF.

This sequence joins TRBV6-6 and TRBJ1-2, with D perhaps matching TRBD1 (6 bases). The length of the CDR3 is 14 residues. The V and J ends lost 5 bases and 7 bases respectively, with 17 bases between them. In germline, CDR1 is MNHNY, CDR2 SVGAGI (reference sequence). CDR3 nucleotide sequence: TGTGCCAGCAGTGATGGAACAGGGTTTGGTGGCTACACCTTC. Translation gives CASSDGTGFGGYTF.

CDR3 DNA sequence: TGTGCCTGGTACCCGGGACAGGGAAACTACGAGCAGTACTTC. Its translation is CAWYPGQGNYEQYF. The chain employs TRBV30 and TRBJ2-7; 9 bases map to TRBD1. The germline gives CDR1 GTSNPN, CDR2 SVGIG (reference sequence). This CDR3 is built from 14 residues. Trimming took 5 bases from V and 3 from J; bases not matched to a gene: 8.

This chain uses TRBV7-3 with TRBJ2-5, with D unresolved. V was pared by 0 bases and J by 1 base, with 3 bases between. Germline lookup yields CDR1 SGHTA and CDR2 FQGTGA. The CDR3 runs 13 residues. CDR3 DNA: TGTGCCAGCAGCTTAACTCGCCAAGAGACCCAGTACTTC. Residues: CASSLTRQETQYF.

This chain joins TRBV28 and TRBJ2-4, with TRBD2 identical over 8 bases. In germline, CDR1 is MDHEN, CDR2 SYDVKM. V lost 5 bases to trimming and J lost 0 bases; unmatched junction nucleotides: 0. The CDR3 spans 14 residues. The CDR3 DNA reads TGTGCCAGCAGTCTAGCGGGAGCCAAAAACATTCAGTACTTC. Its translation is CASSLAGAKNIQYF.

This chain links TRBV7-6 with TRBJ2-6; TRBD1 aligns across 9 bases. Per germline, CDR1 SGHVS and CDR2 FNYEAQ. The ends lost 0 bases at V and 0 bases at J; junction bases unmatched: 6. The CDR3 has 19 amino acids. The CDR3 is CASSLALTGGVSGANVLTF. The CDR3 DNA reads TGTGCCAGCAGCTTAGCGCTGACAGGGGGTGTCTCTGGGGCCAACGTCCTGACTTTC. Looking up the rest from reference TRBV7-6 and TRBJ2-6 gives the full variable domain: GAGVSQSPRYKVTKRGQDVALRCDPISGHVSLYWYRQALGQGPEFLTYFNYEAQQDKSGLPNDRFSAERPEGSISTLTIQRTEQRDSAMYRCASSLALTGGVSGANVLTFGAGSRLTVL.

The V and J genes are TRBV5-1 and TRBJ1-5, with a tentative D call TRBD1 (5 bases). Trimming stripped 4 bases from V and 2 bases from J, with 19 bases between. The CDR3 contains 17 residues. CDR1 SGHRS and CDR2 YFSETQ come from the germline V gene. CDR3 sequence: CASSPQGMGLGNQPQHF. As DNA, the CDR3 is TGCGCCAGCAGCCCGCAGGGAATGGGCCTAGGCAATCAGCCCCAGCATTTT.

The J gene is TRBJ2-5, the V gene TRBV25-1; 7 bases map to TRBD1. The V gene end was trimmed by 6 bases and the J gene end by 4 bases; junction bases not matched to a gene: 2. Germline values: CDR1 MGHDK, CDR2 SYGVNS. The CDR3 spans 12 residues. Here the CDR3 DNA reads TGTGCCAGCAGACAGGGGAGAGAGACCCAGTACTTC. Its protein product is CASRQGRETQYF.

The chain couples TRBV5-6 to TRBJ1-1; D remains ambiguous. Trimming pared 0 bases from V and 1 base from J, leaving 13 bases between. From germline, CDR1 is SGHDT and CDR2 YYEEEE. CDR3 length equals 16 residues. CDR3 nucleotides: TGTGCCAGCAGCTTGGACAGCCTTATTTCGAACACTGAAGCTTTCTTT. It is translated as CASSLDSLISNTEAFF.

The chain recombines TRBV5-1 with TRBJ1-1, with 11 positions matching TRBD1. Trimming took 6 bases from V and 5 from J; bases not matched to a gene: 9. The CDR3 consists of 15 residues. Germline V gives CDR1 SGHRS, CDR2 YFSETQ. The CDR3 region has the DNA TGCGCCAGCAATTTGGGGGACAGGGGGTTGACTGAAGCTTTCTTT. It encodes CASNLGDRGLTEAFF.

The chain uses TRBV28 and TRBJ2-7, with 9 positions matching TRBD1. Germline values: CDR1 MDHEN, CDR2 SYDVKM. The trim removed 10 bases at V and 3 bases at J, leaving 13 bases unmatched. CDR3 length equals 15 residues. The CDR3 here is CATSRGGQGYYEQYF. The CDR3 DNA sequence: TGTGCCACCTCAAGGGGGGGACAGGGCTACTACGAGCAGTACTTC.

This sequence joins TRBV19 and TRBJ2-7, with 8 bases that match TRBD1. The junction had 8 bases not matched to a gene; V was cut back by 3 bases and J by 1 base. The germline V gene has CDR1 LNHDA and CDR2 SQIVND (reference sequence). This CDR3 region has 16 residues. In nucleotides, the CDR3 is TGTGCCAGTAGTATCTCGTGGACAGGGATGTCCTACGAGCAGTACTTC. It specifies CASSISWTGMSYEQYF.

This clone was detected once. J is TRBJ2-1 and V is TRBV4-3, with TRBD2 matching 14 bases. Per germline, CDR1 LGHNA and CDR2 YSLEER. The V and J ends lost 3 bases and 0 bases, in that order; junction bases with no gene match: 10. The CDR3 is 20 residues long. The CDR3 reads CASSHLWGLAGVPSYNEQFF. The CDR3 DNA follows: TGCGCCAGCAGCCACCTATGGGGACTAGCGGGGGTACCCTCCTACAATGAGCAGTTCTTC.

This chain joins TRBV7-9 and TRBJ1-4, with D possibly being TRBD1 (6 bases). The CDR3 runs 15 residues. Trimming stripped 5 bases from V and 4 bases from J, with 14 bases between. The V gene's germline CDR1 is SEHNR and CDR2 FQNEAQ (reference sequence). CDR3 nucleotides: TGTGCCAGCAGCATTTGGACAGAGTTTAATGAAAAACTGTTTTTT. It yields the protein CASSIWTEFNEKLFF.

The gene calls are TRBV19 and TRBJ2-5, with 8 bases matching TRBD1. The CDR3 is 14 residues long. Trimming removed 4 bases from V and 4 bases from J; junction bases left unmatched: 5. Per germline, CDR1 LNHDA and CDR2 SQIVND (reference sequence). This CDR3 reads CASSRTGRAETQYF. CDR3 nucleotides: TGTGCCAGTAGTAGGACAGGGAGAGCAGAGACCCAGTACTTC.

This clone has just a few counts. The J gene is TRBJ1-5, the V gene TRBV6-1, with 7 bases identical to TRBD1. Germline CDR1 MNHNS, CDR2 SASEGT. V gave up 3 bases and J gave up 2 bases; unmatched junction bases: 4. The CDR3 extends over 15 amino acids. This chain's CDR3 is CASSDNRGGNQPQHF. As DNA, the CDR3 is TGTGCCAGCAGTGATAACAGGGGTGGCAATCAGCCCCAGCATTTT.

V usage is TRBV6-5 and J usage is TRBJ1-1, with 11 bases matching TRBD1. Per the germline V gene, CDR1 is MNHEY and CDR2 is SVGAGI. V was clipped by 6 bases and J by 1 base; unmatched bases: 4. The CDR3 contains 15 residues. CDR3 coding DNA: TGTGCCAGCAGACGGACAGGGGGCACGAACACTGAAGCTTTCTTT. Encoded protein: CASRRTGGTNTEAFF.

The chain couples TRBV7-7 to TRBJ1-1, with 8 nucleotides matching TRBD1. J was trimmed by 5 bases and V by 1 base; bases with no gene match: 0. The CDR3 spans 13 residues. Germline CDR1 reads SSHAT; CDR2 reads FNYEAQ (reference sequence). Written as DNA, the CDR3 is TGTGCCAGCAGCTTAGGACAGGGGACTGAAGCTTTCTTT. Its protein product is CASSLGQGTEAFF.

This rearrangement joins TRBV21-1 to TRBJ1-2; TRBD1, the D gene given by the table, was not confirmed from the DNA. TRBV21-1 is recorded as a pseudogene. This CDR3 is 17 amino acids long. The CDR3 protein is CASSKGAGGGTDYGYTF. The CDR3 DNA is TGTGCCAGCAGCAAAGGGGCAGGGGGCGGGACGGACTATGGCTACACCTTC.

The V call is TRBV28, the J call TRBJ2-7, with D maybe TRBD2 (7 bases). The CDR3 has 16 residues. The V and J ends lost 3 bases and 5 bases respectively, with 20 bases between them. In germline, CDR1 is MDHEN, CDR2 SYDVKM. CDR3 nucleotide sequence: TGTGCCAGCAGTTTCCATGGGGGGGCAGGGGTCCACGAGCAGTACTTC. This codes for CASSFHGGAGVHEQYF. The complete variable domain, with remaining parts taken from reference TRBV28 and TRBJ2-7, reads DVKVTQSSRYLVKRTGEKVFLECVQDMDHENMFWYRQDPGLGLRLIYFSYDVKMKEKGDIPEGYSVSREKKERFSLILESASTNQTSMYLCASSFHGGAGVHEQYFGPGTRLTVT.

CDR3 region: CASTSGTGVPNTGELFF. CDR3 DNA: TGTGCCAGTACAAGCGGGACAGGGGTCCCGAACACCGGGGAGCTGTTTTTT. This chain links TRBV19 with TRBJ2-2; TRBD1 matches at 10 bases. The CDR3 runs 17 residues. Losses at the gene ends were 7 bases for V and 0 bases for J; bases not matched to a gene: 8. The germline CDR1 and CDR2 sequences are LNHDA and SQIVND (reference sequence).

This chain connects TRBV18 to TRBJ2-3; the D gene is possibly TRBD1 (6 bases). Germline CDR1 is KGHSH and CDR2 is LQKENI. This CDR3 comprises 14 residues. V lost 5 bases, J lost 2 bases, and 11 bases lay in between. CDR3 residues: CASSDRFPTDTQYF. The CDR3 DNA follows: TGTGCCAGCTCAGACAGGTTCCCCACAGATACGCAGTATTTT. The whole variable domain, filled in from reference TRBV18 and TRBJ2-3, reads NAGVMQNPRHLVRRRGQEARLRCSPMKGHSHVYWYRQLPEEGLKFMVYLQKENIIDESGMPKERFSAEFPKEGPSILRIQQVVRGDSAAYFCASSDRFPTDTQYFGPGTRLTVL.